This TCR beta chain was recorded in a study of glioma-infiltrating T cells after dendritic cell vaccination. Using immunoSEQ multiplex PCR, the repertoire was profiled, and TCRdb retains in-frame clones only, with some absent. The profile covers 85,000 to 110,000 clones, with roughly four fifths appearing a single time and less than 15% taken by the ten largest. Germline V gene lookup returns CDR1 MGHRA and CDR2 YSYEKL. J was trimmed by 4 bases and V by 1 base; bases with no gene match: 11. The CDR3 has 19 residues. This chain joins TRBV4-1 and TRBJ2-1, with 12 bases matching TRBD2. Material: blood, obtained before dendritic cell vaccination. This clonotype was sampled from a human donor with glioblastoma. The CDR3 spells CASSQGQPLTSGGYNEQFF. CDR3 coding DNA: TGCGCCAGCAGCCAAGGCCAGCCCTTGACTAGCGGGGGATACAATGAGCAGTTCTTC.